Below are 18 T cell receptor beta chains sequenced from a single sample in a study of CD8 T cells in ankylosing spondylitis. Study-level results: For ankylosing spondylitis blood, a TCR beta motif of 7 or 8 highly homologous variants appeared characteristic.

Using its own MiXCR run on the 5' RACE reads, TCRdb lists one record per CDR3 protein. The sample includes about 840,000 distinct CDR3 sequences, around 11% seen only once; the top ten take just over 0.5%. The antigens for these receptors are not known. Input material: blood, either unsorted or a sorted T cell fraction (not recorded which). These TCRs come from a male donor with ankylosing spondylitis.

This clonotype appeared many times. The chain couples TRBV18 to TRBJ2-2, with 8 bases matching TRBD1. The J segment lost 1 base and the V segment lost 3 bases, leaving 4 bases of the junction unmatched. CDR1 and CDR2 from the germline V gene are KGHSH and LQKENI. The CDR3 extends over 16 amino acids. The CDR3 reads CASSPPGTGNTGELFF. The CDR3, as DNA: TGTGCCAGCTCACCTCCCGGGACAGGGAACACCGGGGAGCTGTTTTTT.

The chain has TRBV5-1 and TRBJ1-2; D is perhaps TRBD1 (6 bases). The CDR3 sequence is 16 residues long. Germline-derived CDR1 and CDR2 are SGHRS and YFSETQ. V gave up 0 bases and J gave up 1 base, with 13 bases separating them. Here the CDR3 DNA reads TGCGCCAGCAGCTTGGGGGGGGACATCGGTAACTATGGCTACACCTTC. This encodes CASSLGGDIGNYGYTF.

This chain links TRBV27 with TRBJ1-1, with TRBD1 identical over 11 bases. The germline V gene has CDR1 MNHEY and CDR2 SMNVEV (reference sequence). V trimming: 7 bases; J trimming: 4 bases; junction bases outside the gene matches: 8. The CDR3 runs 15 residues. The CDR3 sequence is CASTPLGTGGTEAFF. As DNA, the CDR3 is TGTGCCAGCACCCCTCTCGGGACAGGGGGCACTGAAGCTTTCTTT.

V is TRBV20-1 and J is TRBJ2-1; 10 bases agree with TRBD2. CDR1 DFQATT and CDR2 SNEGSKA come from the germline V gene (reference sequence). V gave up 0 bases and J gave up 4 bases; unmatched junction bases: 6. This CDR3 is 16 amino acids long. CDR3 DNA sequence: TGCAGTGCTAGAGATTTTTCTAGCGGGGGTTACAATGAGCAGTTCTTC. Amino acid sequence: CSARDFSSGGYNEQFF.

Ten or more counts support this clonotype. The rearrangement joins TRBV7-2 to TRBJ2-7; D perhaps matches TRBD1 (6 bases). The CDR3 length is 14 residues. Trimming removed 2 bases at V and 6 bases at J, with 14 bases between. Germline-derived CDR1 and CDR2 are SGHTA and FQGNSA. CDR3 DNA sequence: TGTGCCAGCAGCTTAACCCCCGGGACACTCGAGCAGTACTTC. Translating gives CASSLTPGTLEQYF. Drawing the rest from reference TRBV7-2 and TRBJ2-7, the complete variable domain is GAGVSQSPSNKVTEKGKDVELRCDPISGHTALYWYRQSLGQGLEFLIYFQGNSAPDKSGLPSDRFSAERTGGSVSTLTIQRTQQEDSAVYLCASSLTPGTLEQYFGPGTRLTVT.

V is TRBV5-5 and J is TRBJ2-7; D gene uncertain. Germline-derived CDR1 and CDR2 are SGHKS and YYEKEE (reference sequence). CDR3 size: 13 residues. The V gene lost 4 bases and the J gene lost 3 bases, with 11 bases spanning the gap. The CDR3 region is CASSPLTVYEQYF. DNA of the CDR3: TGTGCCAGCAGCCCGCTCACAGTCTACGAGCAGTACTTC.

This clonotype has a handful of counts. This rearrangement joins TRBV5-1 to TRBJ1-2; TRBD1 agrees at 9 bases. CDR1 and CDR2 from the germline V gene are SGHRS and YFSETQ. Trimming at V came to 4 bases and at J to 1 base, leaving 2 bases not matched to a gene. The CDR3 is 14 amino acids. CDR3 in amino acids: CASSRTGDNYGYTF. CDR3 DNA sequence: TGCGCCAGCAGCAGGACAGGGGATAACTATGGCTACACCTTC.

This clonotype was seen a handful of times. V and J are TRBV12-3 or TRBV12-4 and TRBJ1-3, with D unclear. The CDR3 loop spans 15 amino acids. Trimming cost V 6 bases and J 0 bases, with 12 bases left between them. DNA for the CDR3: TGTGCCAGCAGCCGTGGACCTAGCTCTGGAAACACCATATATTTT. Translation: CASSRGPSSGNTIYF.

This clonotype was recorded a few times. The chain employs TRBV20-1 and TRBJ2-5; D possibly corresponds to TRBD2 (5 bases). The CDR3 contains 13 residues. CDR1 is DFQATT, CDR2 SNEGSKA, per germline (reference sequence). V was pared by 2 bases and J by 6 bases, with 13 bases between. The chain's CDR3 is CSARKDFTQTQYF. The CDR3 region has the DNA TGCAGTGCTAGAAAGGACTTTACGCAGACCCAGTACTTC.

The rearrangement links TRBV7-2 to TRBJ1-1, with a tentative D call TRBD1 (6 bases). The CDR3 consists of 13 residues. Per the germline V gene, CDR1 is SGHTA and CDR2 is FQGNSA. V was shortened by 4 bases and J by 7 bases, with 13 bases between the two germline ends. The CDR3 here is CASSWRDKIEAFF. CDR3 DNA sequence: TGTGCCAGCAGCTGGCGGGACAAAATTGAAGCTTTCTTT.

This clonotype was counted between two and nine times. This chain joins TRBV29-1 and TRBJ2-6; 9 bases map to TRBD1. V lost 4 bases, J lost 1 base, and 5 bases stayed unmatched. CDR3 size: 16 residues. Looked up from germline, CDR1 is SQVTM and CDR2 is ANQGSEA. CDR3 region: CSVGRDRVSGANVLTF. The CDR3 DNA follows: TGCAGCGTTGGGAGGGACAGGGTATCTGGGGCCAACGTCCTGACTTTC.

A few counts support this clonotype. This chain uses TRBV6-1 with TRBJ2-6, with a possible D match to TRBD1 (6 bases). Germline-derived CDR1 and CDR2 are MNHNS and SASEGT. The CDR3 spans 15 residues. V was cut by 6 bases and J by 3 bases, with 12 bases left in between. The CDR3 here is CASSRTGSGANVLTF. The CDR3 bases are TGTGCCAGCAGCCGCACAGGGAGTGGGGCCAACGTCCTGACTTTC.

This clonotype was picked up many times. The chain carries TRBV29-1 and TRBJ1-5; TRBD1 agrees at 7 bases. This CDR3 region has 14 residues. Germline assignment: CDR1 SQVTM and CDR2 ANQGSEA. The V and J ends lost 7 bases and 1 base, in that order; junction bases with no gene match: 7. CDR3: CSARDSKSNQPQHF. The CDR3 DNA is TGCAGCGCCCGGGACAGTAAGAGCAATCAGCCCCAGCATTTT.

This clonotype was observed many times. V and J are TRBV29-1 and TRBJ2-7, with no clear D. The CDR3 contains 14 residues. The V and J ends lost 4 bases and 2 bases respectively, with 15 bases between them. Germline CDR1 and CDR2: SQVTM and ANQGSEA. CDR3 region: CSVGLLRETYEQYF. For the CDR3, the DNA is TGCAGCGTTGGTCTACTTAGGGAAACCTACGAGCAGTACTTC.

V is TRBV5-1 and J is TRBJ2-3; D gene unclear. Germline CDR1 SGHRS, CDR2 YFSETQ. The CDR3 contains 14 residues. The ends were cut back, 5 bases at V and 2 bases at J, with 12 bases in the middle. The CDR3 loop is CASRTEPFTDTQYF. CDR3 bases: TGCGCCAGCAGGACGGAGCCCTTCACAGATACGCAGTATTTT.

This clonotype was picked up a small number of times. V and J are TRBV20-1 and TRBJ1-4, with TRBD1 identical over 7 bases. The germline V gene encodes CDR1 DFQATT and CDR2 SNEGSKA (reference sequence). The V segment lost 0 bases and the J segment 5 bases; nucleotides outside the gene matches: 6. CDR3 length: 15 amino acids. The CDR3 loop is CSARELAGGNEKLFF. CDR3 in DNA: TGCAGTGCTAGAGAACTGGCAGGGGGGAATGAAAAACTGTTTTTT.

CDR3 sequence (DNA): TGTGCCAGCACGGGGGGGCCCTACAATGAGCAGTTCTTC. This sequence encodes CASTGGPYNEQFF. The rearrangement links TRBV28 to TRBJ2-1, with 8 bases matching TRBD2. The CDR3 covers 13 residues. Germline lookup yields CDR1 MDHEN and CDR2 SYDVKM. V shed 7 bases and J 2 bases; nucleotides not matched to a gene: 1.

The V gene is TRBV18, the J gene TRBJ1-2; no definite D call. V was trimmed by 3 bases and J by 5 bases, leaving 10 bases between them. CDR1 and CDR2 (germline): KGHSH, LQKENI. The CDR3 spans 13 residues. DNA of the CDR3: TGTGCCAGCTCACCGATCGGAGCTTATGGCTACACCTTC. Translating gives CASSPIGAYGYTF.